This T cell receptor beta chain was found in a study of early T cells in non-severe SARS-CoV-2 infection. TCRdb processed the 5' RACE reads anew with MiXCR; each CDR3 protein has one entry. The sample lists about 55,000 distinct CDR3 sequences, roughly 12% seen once, with 3.5% to 4.5% in the top ten. This clonotype was picked up many times. V was pared by 4 bases and J by 8 bases, with 13 bases of the junction left unmatched. This CDR3 has 15 amino acids. Germline V gene sequence: CDR1 SGHRS, CDR2 YFSETQ. The rearrangement uses TRBV5-1 and TRBJ1-2; TRBD1 matches at 8 bases. The sample taken for sequencing was whole blood. The receptor was derived from an adult who was a healthcare worker with PCR-confirmed SARS-CoV-2 infection or an uninfected control (not recorded which). CDR3 DNA sequence: TGCGCCAGCAGCAGGACGACTGGACAGGGCAGGGGCTACACCTTC. It specifies CASSRTTGQGRGYTF.